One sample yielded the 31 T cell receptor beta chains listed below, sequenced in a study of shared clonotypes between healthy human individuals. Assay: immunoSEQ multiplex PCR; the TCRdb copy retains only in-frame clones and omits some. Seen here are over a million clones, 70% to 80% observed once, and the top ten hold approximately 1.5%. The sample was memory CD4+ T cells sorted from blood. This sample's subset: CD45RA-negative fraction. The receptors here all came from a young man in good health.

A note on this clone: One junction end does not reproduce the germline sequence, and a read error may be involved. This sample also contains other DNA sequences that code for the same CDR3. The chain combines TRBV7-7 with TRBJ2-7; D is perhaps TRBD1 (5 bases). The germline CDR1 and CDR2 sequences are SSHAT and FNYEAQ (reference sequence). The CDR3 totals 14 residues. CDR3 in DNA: TGTGCTAGCAGCCCCACGGCAGGGTCGTACGAGCAGTACTTC. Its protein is CASSPTAGSYEQYF.

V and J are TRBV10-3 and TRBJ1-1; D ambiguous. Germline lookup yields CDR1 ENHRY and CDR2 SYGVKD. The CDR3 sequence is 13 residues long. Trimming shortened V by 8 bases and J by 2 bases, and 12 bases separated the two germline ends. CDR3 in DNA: TGTGCCATCTTAGGTGGTTTTAACACTGAAGCTTTCTTT. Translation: CAILGGFNTEAFF.

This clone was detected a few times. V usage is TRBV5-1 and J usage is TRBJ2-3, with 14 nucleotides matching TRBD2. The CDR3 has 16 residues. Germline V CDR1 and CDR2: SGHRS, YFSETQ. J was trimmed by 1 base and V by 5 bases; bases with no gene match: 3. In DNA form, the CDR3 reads TGCGCCAGCAGTCAGGGACTAGCGGGGGGCACAGATACGCAGTATTTT. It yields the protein CASSQGLAGGTDTQYF.

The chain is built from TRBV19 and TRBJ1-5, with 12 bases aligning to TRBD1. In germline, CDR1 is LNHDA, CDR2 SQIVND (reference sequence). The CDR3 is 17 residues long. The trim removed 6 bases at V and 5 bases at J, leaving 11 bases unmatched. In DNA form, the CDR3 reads TGTGCCAGTAGCACCGGGACAGGGGGCTTCAGGTATCAGCCCCAGCATTTT. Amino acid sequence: CASSTGTGGFRYQPQHF.

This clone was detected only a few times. The CDR3 DNA follows: TGTGCCAGCAGCCAAGATTTAAGGGCTGAAGCTTTCTTT. Translation gives CASSQDLRAEAFF. The chain recombines TRBV14 with TRBJ1-1; D gene unclear. Trimming removed 0 bases from V and 6 bases from J, with 8 bases in between. The CDR3 consists of 13 residues. Germline CDR1 SGHDN, CDR2 FVKESK.

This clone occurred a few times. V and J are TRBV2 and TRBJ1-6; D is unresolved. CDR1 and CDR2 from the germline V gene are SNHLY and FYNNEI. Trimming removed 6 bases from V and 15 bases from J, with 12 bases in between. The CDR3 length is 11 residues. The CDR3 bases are TGTGCCAGCAGCCGGGCTACAGTCCTCCACTTT. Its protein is CASSRATVLHF.

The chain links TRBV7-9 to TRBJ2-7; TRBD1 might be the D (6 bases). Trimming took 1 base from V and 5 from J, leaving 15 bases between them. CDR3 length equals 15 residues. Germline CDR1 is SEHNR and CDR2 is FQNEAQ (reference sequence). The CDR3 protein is CASSLGGRGSNEQYF. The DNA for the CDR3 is TGTGCCAGCAGCTTAGGGGGCAGGGGTTCGAACGAGCAGTACTTC.

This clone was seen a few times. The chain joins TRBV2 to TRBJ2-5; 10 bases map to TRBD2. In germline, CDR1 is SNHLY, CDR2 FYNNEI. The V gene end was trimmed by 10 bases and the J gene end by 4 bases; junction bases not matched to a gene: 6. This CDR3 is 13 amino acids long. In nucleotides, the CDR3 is TGTGCCACCTCGAGCGGGGGGGGAGAGACCCAGTACTTC. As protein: CATSSGGGETQYF.

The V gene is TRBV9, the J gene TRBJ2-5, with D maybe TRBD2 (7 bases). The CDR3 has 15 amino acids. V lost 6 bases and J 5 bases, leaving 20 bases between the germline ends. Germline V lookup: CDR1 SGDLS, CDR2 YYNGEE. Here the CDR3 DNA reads TGTGCCAGCACCCATTCGGGGGGCGAGTGGGAGACCCAGTACTTC. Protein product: CASTHSGGEWETQYF. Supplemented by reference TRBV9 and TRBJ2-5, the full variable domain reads DSGVTQTPKHLITATGQRVTLRCSPRSGDLSVYWYQQSLDQGLQFLIQYYNGEERAKGNILERFSAQQFPDLHSELNLSSLELGDSALYFCASTHSGGEWETQYFGPGTRLLVL.

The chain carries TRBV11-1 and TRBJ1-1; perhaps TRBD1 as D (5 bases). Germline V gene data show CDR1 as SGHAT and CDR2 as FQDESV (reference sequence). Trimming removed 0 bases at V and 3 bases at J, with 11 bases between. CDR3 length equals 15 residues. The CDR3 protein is CASSLAAGGDTEAFF. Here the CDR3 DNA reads TGTGCCAGCAGCTTAGCGGCGGGGGGGGACACTGAAGCTTTCTTT. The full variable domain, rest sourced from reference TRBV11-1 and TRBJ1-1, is EAEVAQSPRYKITEKSQAVAFWCDPISGHATLYWYRQILGQGPELLVQFQDESVVDDSQLPKDRFSAERLKGVDSTLKIQPAELGDSAMYLCASSLAAGGDTEAFFGQGTRLTVV.

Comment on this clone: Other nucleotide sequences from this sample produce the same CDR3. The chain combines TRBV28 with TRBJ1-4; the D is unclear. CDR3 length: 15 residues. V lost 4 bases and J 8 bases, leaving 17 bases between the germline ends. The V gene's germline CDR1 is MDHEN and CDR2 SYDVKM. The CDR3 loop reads CASSSSGPPNEKLFF. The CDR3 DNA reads TGTGCCAGCAGTTCCTCAGGACCCCCGAACGAAAAACTGTTTTTT. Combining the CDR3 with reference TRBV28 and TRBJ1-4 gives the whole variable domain DVKVTQSSRYLVKRTGEKVFLECVQDMDHENMFWYRQDPGLGLRLIYFSYDVKMKEKGDIPEGYSVSREKKERFSLILESASTNQTSMYLCASSSSGPPNEKLFFGSGTQLSVL.

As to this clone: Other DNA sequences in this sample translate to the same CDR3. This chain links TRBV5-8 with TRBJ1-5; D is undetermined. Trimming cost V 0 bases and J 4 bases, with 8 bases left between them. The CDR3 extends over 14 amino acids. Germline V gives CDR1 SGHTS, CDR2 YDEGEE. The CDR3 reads CASSLGQVNQPQHF. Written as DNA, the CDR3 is TGTGCCAGCAGCTTGGGACAAGTTAATCAGCCCCAGCATTTT.

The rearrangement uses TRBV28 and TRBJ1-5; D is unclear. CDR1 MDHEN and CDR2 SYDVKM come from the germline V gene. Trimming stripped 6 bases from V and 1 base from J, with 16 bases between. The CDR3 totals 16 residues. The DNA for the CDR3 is TGTGCCAGCAGGCCCGGTGCGGGTCAGAGCAATCAGCCCCAGCATTTT. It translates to CASRPGAGQSNQPQHF.

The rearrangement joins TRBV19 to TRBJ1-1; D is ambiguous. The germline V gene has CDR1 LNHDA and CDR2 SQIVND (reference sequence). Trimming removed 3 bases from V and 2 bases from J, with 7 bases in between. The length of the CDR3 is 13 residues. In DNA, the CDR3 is TGTGCCAGTAGTATGTTTGGAAACACTGAAGCTTTCTTT. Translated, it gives CASSMFGNTEAFF.

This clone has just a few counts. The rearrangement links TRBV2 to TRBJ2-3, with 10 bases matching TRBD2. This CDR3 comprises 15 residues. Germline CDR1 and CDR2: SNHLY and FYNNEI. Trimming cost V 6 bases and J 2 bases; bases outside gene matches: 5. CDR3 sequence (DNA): TGTGCCAGCAGGATCGGACTAGCGGACACAGATACGCAGTATTTT. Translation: CASRIGLADTDTQYF.

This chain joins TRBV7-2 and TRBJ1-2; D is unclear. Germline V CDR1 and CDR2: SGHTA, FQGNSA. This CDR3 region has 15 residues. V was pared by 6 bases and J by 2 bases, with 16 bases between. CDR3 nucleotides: TGTGCCAGCAGTTCCTCTACTGGAGGGAACTATGGCTACACCTTC. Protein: CASSSSTGGNYGYTF.

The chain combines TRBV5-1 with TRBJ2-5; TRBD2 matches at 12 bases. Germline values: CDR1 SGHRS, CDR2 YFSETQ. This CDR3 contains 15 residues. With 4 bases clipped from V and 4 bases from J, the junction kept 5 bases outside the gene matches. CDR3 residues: CASSARLAGVETQYF. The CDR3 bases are TGCGCCAGCAGCGCAAGACTAGCGGGAGTAGAGACCCAGTACTTC. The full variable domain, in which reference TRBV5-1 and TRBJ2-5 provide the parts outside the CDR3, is KAGVTQTPRYLIKTRGQQVTLSCSPISGHRSVSWYQQTPGQGLQFLFEYFSETQRNKGNFPGRFSGRQFSNSRSEMNVSTLELGDSALYLCASSARLAGVETQYFGPGTRLLVL.

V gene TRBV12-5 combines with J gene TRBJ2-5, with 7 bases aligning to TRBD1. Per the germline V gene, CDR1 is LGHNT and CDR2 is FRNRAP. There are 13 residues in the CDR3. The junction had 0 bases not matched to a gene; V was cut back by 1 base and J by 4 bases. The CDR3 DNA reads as TGTGCTAGTGGTTTGGACAGGGGAGAGACCCAGTACTTC. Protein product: CASGLDRGETQYF. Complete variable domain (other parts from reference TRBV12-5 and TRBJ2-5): DARVTQTPRHKVTEMGQEVTMRCQPILGHNTVFWYRQTMMQGLELLAYFRNRAPLDDSGMPKDRFSAEMPDATLATLKIQPSEPRDSAVYFCASGLDRGETQYFGPGTRLLVL.

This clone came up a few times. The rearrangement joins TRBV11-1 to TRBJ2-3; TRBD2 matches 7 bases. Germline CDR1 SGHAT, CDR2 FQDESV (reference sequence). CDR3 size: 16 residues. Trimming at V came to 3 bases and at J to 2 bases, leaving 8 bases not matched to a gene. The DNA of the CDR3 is TGTGCCAGCAGCTTTTCCGGGGGGTCCCCCACAGATACGCAGTATTTT. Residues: CASSFSGGSPTDTQYF.

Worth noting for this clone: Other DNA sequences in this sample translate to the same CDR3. The CDR3 DNA sequence: TGCAGCGTTGAAGAGCGGGACAGCTATGGCTACACCTTC. This codes for CSVEERDSYGYTF. The chain combines TRBV29-1 with TRBJ1-2, with TRBD1 matching over 7 bases. V dropped 0 bases and J dropped 4; count of bases not matched to a gene: 2. The germline gives CDR1 SQVTM, CDR2 ANQGSEA. This CDR3 comprises 13 residues.

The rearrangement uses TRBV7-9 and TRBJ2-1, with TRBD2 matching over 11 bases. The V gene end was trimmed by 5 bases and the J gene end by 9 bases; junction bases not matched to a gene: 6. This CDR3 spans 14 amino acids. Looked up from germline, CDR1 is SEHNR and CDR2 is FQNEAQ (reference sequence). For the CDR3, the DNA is TGTGCCAGCAGCCAACTAGCGGGGGTTGGTGAGCAGTTCTTC. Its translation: CASSQLAGVGEQFF.

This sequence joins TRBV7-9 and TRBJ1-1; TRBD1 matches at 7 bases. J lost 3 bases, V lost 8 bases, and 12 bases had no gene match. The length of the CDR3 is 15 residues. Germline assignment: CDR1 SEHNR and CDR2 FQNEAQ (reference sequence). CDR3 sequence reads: CASQGGQVTYTEAFF. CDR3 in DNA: TGTGCCAGCCAAGGAGGACAGGTGACATACACTGAAGCTTTCTTT. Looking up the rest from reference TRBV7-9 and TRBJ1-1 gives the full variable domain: DTGVSQNPRHKITKRGQNVTFRCDPISEHNRLYWYRQTLGQGPEFLTYFQNEAQLEKSRLLSDRFSAERPKGSFSTLEIQRTEQGDSAMYLCASQGGQVTYTEAFFGQGTRLTVV.

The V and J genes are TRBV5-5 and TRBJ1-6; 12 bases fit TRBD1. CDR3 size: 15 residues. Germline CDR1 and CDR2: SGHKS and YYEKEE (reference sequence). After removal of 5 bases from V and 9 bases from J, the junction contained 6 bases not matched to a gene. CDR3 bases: TGTGCCAGCAGACCGGGACAGGGGGCTGGTTCACCCCTCCACTTT. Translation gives CASRPGQGAGSPLHF.

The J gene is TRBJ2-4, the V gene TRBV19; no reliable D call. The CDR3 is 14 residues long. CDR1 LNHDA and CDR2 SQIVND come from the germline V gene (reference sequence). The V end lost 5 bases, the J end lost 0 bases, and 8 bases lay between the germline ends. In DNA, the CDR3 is TGTGCCAGTAGTGCCCAGATAGCCAAAAACATTCAGTACTTC. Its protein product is CASSAQIAKNIQYF.

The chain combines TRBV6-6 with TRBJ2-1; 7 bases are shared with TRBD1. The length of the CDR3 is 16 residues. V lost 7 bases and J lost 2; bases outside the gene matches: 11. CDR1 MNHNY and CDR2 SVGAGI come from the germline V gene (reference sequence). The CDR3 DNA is TGTGCCAGCATCAAAAGAGGGGGCAACACCTACAATGAGCAGTTCTTC. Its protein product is CASIKRGGNTYNEQFF.

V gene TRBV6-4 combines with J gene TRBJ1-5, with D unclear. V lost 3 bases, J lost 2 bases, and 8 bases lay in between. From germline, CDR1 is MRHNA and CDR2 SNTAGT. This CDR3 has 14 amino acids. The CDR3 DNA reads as TGTGCCAGCAGTGATATAATCGGCAATCAGCCCCAGCATTTT. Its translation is CASSDIIGNQPQHF.

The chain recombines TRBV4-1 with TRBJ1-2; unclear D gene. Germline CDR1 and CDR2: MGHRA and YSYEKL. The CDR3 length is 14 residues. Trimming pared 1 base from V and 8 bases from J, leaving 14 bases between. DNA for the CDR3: TGCGCCAGCAGCCAAGTAATGCGGGCGGGGGGCTACACCTTC. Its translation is CASSQVMRAGGYTF.

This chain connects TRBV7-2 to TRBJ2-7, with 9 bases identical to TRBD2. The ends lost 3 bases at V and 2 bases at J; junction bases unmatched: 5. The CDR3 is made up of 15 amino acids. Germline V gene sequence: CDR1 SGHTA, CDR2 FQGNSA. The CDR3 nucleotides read TGTGCCAGCAGCTTCACCGGGACTAGCACCTACGAGCAGTACTTC. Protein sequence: CASSFTGTSTYEQYF.

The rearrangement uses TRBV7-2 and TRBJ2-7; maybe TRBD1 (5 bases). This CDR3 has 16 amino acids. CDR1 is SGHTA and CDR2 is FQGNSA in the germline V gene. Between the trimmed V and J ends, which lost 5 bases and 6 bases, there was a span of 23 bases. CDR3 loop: CASSLTWAGQMSEQYF. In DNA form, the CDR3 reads TGTGCCAGCAGCCTAACGTGGGCAGGGCAAATGAGCGAGCAGTACTTC.

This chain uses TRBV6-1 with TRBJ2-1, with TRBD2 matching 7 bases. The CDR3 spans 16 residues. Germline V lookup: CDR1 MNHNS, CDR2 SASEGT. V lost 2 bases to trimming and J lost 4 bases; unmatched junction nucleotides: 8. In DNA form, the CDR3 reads TGTGCCAGCAGTGAATTGGCTAGCGGACCTTACAATGAGCAGTTCTTC. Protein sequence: CASSELASGPYNEQFF.

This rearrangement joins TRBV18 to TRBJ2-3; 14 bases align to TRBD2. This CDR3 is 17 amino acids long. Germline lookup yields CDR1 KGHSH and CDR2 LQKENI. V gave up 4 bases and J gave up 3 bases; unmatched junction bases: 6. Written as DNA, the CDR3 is TGTGCCAGCTCACACGGGACTAGCGGGAGCGGGACAGATACGCAGTATTTT. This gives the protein CASSHGTSGSGTDTQYF.